This record concerns one T cell receptor (beta chain) sequence. The germline CDR1 and CDR2 sequences are WSHSY and SAAADI. This CDR3 is 14 amino acids long. Trimming removed 2 bases from V and 0 bases from J, with 6 bases in between. These data originate in a study of CDR3 diversity in severe acne. TCRdb redid the calling of the PCR reads with MiXCR, one entry per CDR3 protein. The profile shows around 100,000 distinct CDR3 sequences, around 53% of them singletons. This sequence joins TRBV10-2 and TRBJ2-3, with D possibly TRBD2 on 6 matching bases. The sequencing sample was made of blood. The TCR originated in a male donor with acne. CDR3: CASSEGLSTDTQYF. CDR3 DNA sequence: TGCGCCAGCAGTGAGGGACTAAGCACAGATACGCAGTATTTT.